The next 19 T cell receptor beta chains were all read from a single sample in a study of cytomegalovirus exposure and HLA in healthy donors. PCR was performed using 60 Vbeta and 13 Jbeta primers. Method: immunoSEQ multiplex PCR; TCRdb's copy keeps in-frame clones and lacks some. The sample has under 200,000 clones; approximately 76% are singletons. Sequenced: PBMCs. These receptors were collected from a woman between 18 and 29 years old in good health and CMV-seropositive.

This clone was detected only once. This chain uses TRBV27 with TRBJ2-7, with 11 positions matching TRBD2. The CDR3 loop spans 13 amino acids. V dropped 4 bases and J dropped 6; count of bases not matched to a gene: 2. Germline V gene sequence: CDR1 MNHEY, CDR2 SMNVEV (reference sequence). CDR3 coding DNA: TGTGCCAGCAGTTGGCTAGCGGGGGGCGAGCAGTACTTC. Translating it yields CASSWLAGGEQYF.

This clone appeared a few times. This CDR3 is CASSTRTSGGYEQYF. The DNA of the CDR3 is TGTGCCAGCAGCACTCGGACTAGCGGGGGCTACGAGCAGTACTTC. J is TRBJ2-7 and V is TRBV11-2, with 13 positions matching TRBD2. From germline, CDR1 is SGHAT and CDR2 FQNNGV. The junction had 4 bases not matched to a gene; V was cut back by 5 bases and J by 3 bases. The CDR3 consists of 15 residues.

This clone has a handful of counts. This chain joins TRBV5-6 and TRBJ1-1; possibly TRBD1 for D (6 bases). Trimming removed 0 bases from V and 8 bases from J, with 14 bases in between. The germline V gene has CDR1 SGHDT and CDR2 YYEEEE. This CDR3 contains 14 residues. This chain's CDR3 is CASSLGVGAAEAFF. CDR3 DNA sequence: TGTGCCAGCAGCTTGGGGGTGGGGGCGGCGGAAGCTTTCTTT.

The V gene is TRBV27, the J gene TRBJ2-7; D might be TRBD1 (6 bases). Germline V gene lookup returns CDR1 MNHEY and CDR2 SMNVEV (reference sequence). The CDR3 runs to 11 residues. The V gene lost 8 bases and the J gene lost 4 bases, with 9 bases spanning the gap. The CDR3 coding sequence is TGTGCCAGCGGACAGTTTTACGAGCAGTACTTC. This sequence encodes CASGQFYEQYF.

The rearrangement joins TRBV2 to TRBJ2-3, with D hard to call. Germline assignment: CDR1 SNHLY and CDR2 FYNNEI. V was clipped by 8 bases and J by 1 base, with 13 bases between them. This CDR3 has 14 residues. The CDR3 is CASGSQAGTDTQYF. The CDR3 DNA reads TGTGCCAGCGGTTCGCAGGCCGGCACAGATACGCAGTATTTT.

The chain employs TRBV6-1 and TRBJ2-7; possible D gene TRBD1, 6 bases. This CDR3 has 14 residues. Trimming cost V 2 bases and J 2 bases, with 10 bases left between them. The germline gives CDR1 MNHNS, CDR2 SASEGT. Written as DNA, the CDR3 is TGTGCCAGCAGTGAAATTAACAGGGCCTACGAGCAGTACTTC. Its protein product is CASSEINRAYEQYF.

The chain carries TRBV7-9 and TRBJ2-3; 7 nucleotides line up with TRBD2. The CDR3 runs to 13 residues. Germline lookup yields CDR1 SEHNR and CDR2 FQNEAQ (reference sequence). V lost 3 bases, J lost 5 bases, and 2 bases stayed unmatched. CDR3 amino acids: CASSFASGDTQYF. Here the CDR3 DNA reads TGTGCCAGCAGCTTTGCTAGCGGAGATACGCAGTATTTT.

In this sample, this clone turned up a few times. The V call is TRBV10-1, the J call TRBJ1-5; TRBD1 might be the D (6 bases). The length of the CDR3 is 14 residues. V lost 9 bases to trimming and J lost 0 bases, with 12 bases between them. Germline V gene data show CDR1 as WNHNN and CDR2 as SYGVQD (reference sequence). CDR3 DNA: TGCGCCAGTTCAAGGGGGTATAGCAATCAGCCCCAGCATTTT. It codes for CASSRGYSNQPQHF.

The chain joins TRBV29-1 to TRBJ2-2; D perhaps matches TRBD1 (6 bases). CDR3 size: 15 residues. V was clipped by 7 bases and J by 1 base, with 16 bases between them. CDR1 is SQVTM, CDR2 ANQGSEA, per germline. The CDR3, as DNA: TGCAGCGCCTCGCGAAAGGACAGGAACACCGGGGAGCTGTTTTTT. Its translation: CSASRKDRNTGELFF.

The V gene is TRBV7-3, the J gene TRBJ1-6, with D hard to call. V shed 5 bases and J shed 7 bases, with 18 bases lying between them. This CDR3 has 16 residues. Germline CDR1 and CDR2: SGHTA and FQGTGA. The CDR3 reads CASSIDGSGHNSPLHF. CDR3 nucleotides: TGTGCCAGCAGCATAGATGGATCGGGTCACAATTCACCCCTCCACTTT.

This chain links TRBV29-1 with TRBJ2-7, with D uncertain. The germline V gene has CDR1 SQVTM and CDR2 ANQGSEA. With 4 bases removed from V and 2 bases from J, the gap between germline ends came to 12 bases. This CDR3 is 13 amino acids long. For the CDR3, the DNA is TGCAGCGTTGTGAGTCCCATTACCTACGAGCAGTACTTC. Amino acid sequence: CSVVSPITYEQYF.

V usage is TRBV7-9 and J usage is TRBJ1-2; 10 bases are shared with TRBD1. The germline V gene has CDR1 SEHNR and CDR2 FQNEAQ (reference sequence). This CDR3 has 15 residues. V lost 7 bases and J lost 3; bases outside the gene matches: 8. CDR3 sequence reads: CASTLDGTGDYGYTF. CDR3 coding DNA: TGTGCCAGCACCTTGGATGGGACAGGGGACTATGGCTACACCTTC.

This chain uses TRBV7-8 with TRBJ2-3; 8 bases are shared with TRBD2. V was pared by 1 base and J by 4 bases, with 13 bases of the junction left unmatched. CDR3 length: 18 amino acids. CDR1 is SGHVS, CDR2 FQNEAQ, per germline. This CDR3 is CASSLVGRGGMPADTQYF. CDR3 in DNA: TGTGCCAGCAGCTTAGTGGGCCGGGGGGGAATGCCAGCAGATACGCAGTATTTT.

This clone was counted a few times. The chain is built from TRBV4-3 and TRBJ2-3; a possible D gene is TRBD2 (6 bases). Germline assignment: CDR1 LGHNA and CDR2 YSLEER. Deletions cut 4 bases from V and 2 bases from J, with 22 bases between. The CDR3 extends over 18 amino acids. This CDR3 is CASSRETGVEGNTDTQYF. Here the CDR3 DNA reads TGCGCCAGCAGCCGCGAGACGGGAGTAGAGGGAAACACAGATACGCAGTATTTT.

The chain joins TRBV6-6 to TRBJ2-3; 7 positions match TRBD2. Per the germline V gene, CDR1 is MNHNY and CDR2 is SVGAGI (reference sequence). The CDR3 consists of 15 residues. J lost 2 bases, V lost 4 bases, and 6 bases had no gene match. The CDR3, as DNA: TGTGCCAGCAGTTCGAAACTAGCGAACACAGATACGCAGTATTTT. This codes for CASSSKLANTDTQYF.

V is TRBV30 and J is TRBJ1-1, with 10 bases identical to TRBD1. CDR3 length: 16 residues. From germline, CDR1 is GTSNPN and CDR2 SVGIG (reference sequence). Trimming took 3 bases from V and 5 from J; bases not matched to a gene: 12. The CDR3 DNA sequence: TGTGCCTGGAGAGGCAGGCCGGGACAGGGGAAAACTGAAGCTTTCTTT. Its protein is CAWRGRPGQGKTEAFF. Full variable domain (missing parts from reference TRBV30 and TRBJ1-1): SQTIHQWPATLVQPVGSPLSLECTVEGTSNPNLYWYRQAAGRGLQLLFYSVGIGQISSEVPQNLSASRPQDRQFILSSKKLLLSDSGFYLCAWRGRPGQGKTEAFFGQGTRLTVV.

V and J are TRBV4-2 and TRBJ2-1; 12 bases align to TRBD2. In germline, CDR1 is LGHNA, CDR2 YNFKEQ. V lost 1 base to trimming and J lost 15 bases; unmatched junction nucleotides: 22. This CDR3 is 19 amino acids long. The CDR3 sequence is CASSQVRLAGDPASSRAFF. The DNA for the CDR3 is TGTGCCAGCAGCCAAGTGCGACTAGCGGGGGACCCGGCGTCCTCAAGGGCGTTCTTC.

Remarks on this clone: An end of the junction differs from the germline gene, which may be a read error. The rearrangement joins TRBV7-9 to TRBJ1-2; TRBD1 is a possible D gene (6 bases). This CDR3 is built from 13 residues. CDR1 is SEHNR, CDR2 FQNEAQ, per germline (reference sequence). In DNA, the CDR3 is TGTTCCAGCAGCTTAGCAGGGGTGGATGGCTACACCTTC. It yields the protein CSSSLAGVDGYTF.

The CDR3 is CASSVAGGRGQETQYF. CDR3 sequence (DNA): TGTGCCAGCAGCGTAGCTGGGGGCAGGGGGCAAGAGACCCAGTACTTC. This sequence joins TRBV9 and TRBJ2-5, with 7 bases lining up with TRBD1. Germline V CDR1 and CDR2: SGDLS, YYNGEE. The length of the CDR3 is 16 residues. The ends lost 0 bases at V and 2 bases at J; junction bases unmatched: 7.